Listed here are 18 T cell receptor beta chains from one sample, sequenced in a study of patients and donors after allogeneic stem cell transplantation. Each CDR3 protein gets one entry after TCRdb re-called the RT-PCR reads with MiXCR. The data show approximately 200,000 distinct CDR3 sequences, 14% seen once. The sample was blood, either unsorted or a sorted T cell fraction (not recorded which). Every receptor here comes from a human donor who was either an allogeneic HSCT recipient or a stem cell or donor lymphocyte infusion donor (not recorded which). It is not recorded whose cells these are; they may come from a transplant donor.

Details on this clonotype: The junction shows a germline mismatch at one end, possibly a read error. The chain combines TRBV7-7 with TRBJ1-3; weak D call: TRBD1 (6 bases). The CDR3 spans 15 residues. CDR1 is SSHAT, CDR2 FNYEAQ, per germline (reference sequence). CDR3 region: CASSLAQGGGNTIYF. For the CDR3, the DNA is TGTGCTAGCAGCTTAGCACAGGGAGGCGGAAACACCATATATTTT. The complete variable domain, with remaining parts taken from reference TRBV7-7 and TRBJ1-3, reads GAGVSQSPRYKVTKRGQDVTLRCDPISSHATLYWYQQALGQGPEFLTYFNYEAQPDKSGLPSDRFSAERPEGSISTLTIQRTEQRDSAMYRCASSLAQGGGNTIYFGEGSWLTVV.

This chain joins TRBV6-2 or TRBV6-3 and TRBJ1-3; no clear D. The CDR3 runs to 15 residues. Trimming took off 7 bases at V and 0 bases at J, with 13 bases between the two ends. The germline CDR1 and CDR2 sequences are MNHEY and SVGEGT. CDR3 protein: CASTNPAGSGNTIYF. CDR3 coding DNA: TGTGCCAGCACCAATCCGGCCGGCTCTGGAAACACCATATATTTT.

This clonotype was detected only a few times. This chain joins TRBV3-1 and TRBJ2-3; D may be TRBD1 (6 bases). Per the germline V gene, CDR1 is LGHDT and CDR2 is YNNKEL (reference sequence). This CDR3 contains 15 residues. The V end lost 4 bases, the J end lost 2 bases, and 13 bases lay between the germline ends. This CDR3 reads CASSLGDTATDTQYF. The CDR3 DNA follows: TGTGCCAGCAGCCTCGGGGACACGGCCACAGATACGCAGTATTTT.

This clonotype has at least ten counts. The V gene is TRBV4-1, the J gene TRBJ2-4; D unclear. This CDR3 comprises 16 residues. The germline V gene has CDR1 MGHRA and CDR2 YSYEKL. Trimming stripped 1 base from V and 0 bases from J, with 10 bases between. The CDR3 sequence: CASSQGSAIAKNIQYF. CDR3 in DNA: TGCGCCAGCAGCCAAGGGTCCGCGATAGCCAAAAACATTCAGTACTTC.

This clonotype has at least ten counts. The chain recombines TRBV9 with TRBJ1-2; TRBD1 matches 10 bases. From germline, CDR1 is SGDLS and CDR2 YYNGEE. This CDR3 contains 16 residues. V dropped 4 bases and J dropped 2; count of bases not matched to a gene: 8. DNA for the CDR3: TGTGCCAGCAGCTCCACGAGGGGACAGGGGAACTATGGCTACACCTTC. Its protein product is CASSSTRGQGNYGYTF.

The chain uses TRBV7-8 and TRBJ2-6; TRBD2 matches 12 bases. J gave up 0 bases and V 6 bases, and 3 bases lay outside the gene matches. Germline lookup yields CDR1 SGHVS and CDR2 FQNEAQ. This CDR3 is 17 amino acids long. The CDR3 coding sequence is TGTGCCAGCAGAGGGACTAGCGGGCTCTCTGGGGCCAACGTCCTGACTTTC. Translating gives CASRGTSGLSGANVLTF.

In this sample, this clonotype turned up many times. CDR3 protein: CSARRGSQGRQPQHF. CDR3 sequence (DNA): TGCAGTGCTAGAAGGGGGTCACAGGGTAGGCAGCCCCAGCATTTT. V gene TRBV20-1 combines with J gene TRBJ1-5; weak D call: TRBD1 (6 bases). The ends were cut back, 2 bases at V and 7 bases at J, with 18 bases in the middle. Germline V gives CDR1 DFQATT, CDR2 SNEGSKA (reference sequence). The CDR3 has 15 residues.

The gene calls are TRBV10-3 and TRBJ1-6; D is undetermined. Looked up from germline, CDR1 is ENHRY and CDR2 is SYGVKD. The length of the CDR3 is 14 residues. Trimming shortened V by 2 bases and J by 6 bases, and 8 bases separated the two germline ends. CDR3 DNA: TGTGCCATCAGTGAGAAGGCCATTAATTCACCCCTCCACTTT. Protein sequence: CAISEKAINSPLHF.

This clonotype was recorded at least ten times. The J gene is TRBJ2-2, the V gene TRBV7-3, with TRBD2 matching 7 bases. CDR1 is SGHTA, CDR2 FQGTGA, per germline. There are 15 residues in the CDR3. With V trimmed by 2 bases and J by 7 bases, 7 bases remained unmatched. The CDR3, as DNA: TGTGCCAGCAGCTTAGGCGGGAGCCAGAACGGGGAGCTGTTTTTT. Translating it yields CASSLGGSQNGELFF. Variable domain in full (rest from reference TRBV7-3 and TRBJ2-2): GAGVSQTPSNKVTEKGKYVELRCDPISGHTALYWYRQSLGQGPEFLIYFQGTGAADDSGLPNDRFFAVRPEGSVSTLKIQRTERGDSAVYLCASSLGGSQNGELFFGEGSRLTVL.

The chain has TRBV3-1 and TRBJ2-7, with D unclear. The CDR3 runs to 17 residues. Trimming left V 3 bases short and J 3 bases short, with 21 bases between. Looked up from germline, CDR1 is LGHDT and CDR2 is YNNKEL (reference sequence). CDR3 bases: TGTGCCAGCAGCCACGGTTTCCCCCGTGAAGTATTCTACGAGCAGTACTTC. This codes for CASSHGFPREVFYEQYF.

A few counts support this clonotype. The rearrangement links TRBV7-8 to TRBJ2-1; 7 nucleotides agree with TRBD1. Germline V lookup: CDR1 SGHVS, CDR2 FQNEAQ. The CDR3 consists of 15 residues. J lost 7 bases, V lost 2 bases, and 8 bases had no gene match. CDR3 residues: CASSLHYDRVNEQFF. Here the CDR3 DNA reads TGTGCCAGCAGCTTACATTACGACAGGGTAAATGAGCAGTTCTTC.

The chain is built from TRBV20-1 and TRBJ2-1; D is unresolved. This CDR3 has 13 amino acids. V dropped 0 bases and J dropped 9 bases, with 12 bases sitting between them. Germline V gives CDR1 DFQATT, CDR2 SNEGSKA (reference sequence). The CDR3 loop is CSARDSVLGEQFF. In nucleotides, the CDR3 is TGCAGTGCTAGAGATTCCGTTCTTGGTGAGCAGTTCTTC.

Many counts were recorded for this clonotype. This chain joins TRBV20-1 and TRBJ1-1, with 8 bases that match TRBD1. Per germline, CDR1 DFQATT and CDR2 SNEGSKA (reference sequence). The CDR3 loop spans 17 amino acids. J was trimmed by 5 bases and V by 3 bases; bases with no gene match: 17. The DNA for the CDR3 is TGCAGTGCTAGTCTCGGCGGTGGGCGACAGGGGTGGACTGAAGCTTTCTTT. Its protein product is CSASLGGGRQGWTEAFF.

In its sample, this clonotype was seen many times. The V gene is TRBV7-8, the J gene TRBJ2-7; 9 bases match TRBD2. The CDR3 length is 16 residues. J was trimmed by 3 bases and V by 2 bases; bases with no gene match: 8. The V gene's germline CDR1 is SGHVS and CDR2 FQNEAQ. This CDR3 reads CASSLSQAGGNYEQYF. CDR3 coding DNA: TGTGCCAGCAGCTTAAGTCAAGCGGGAGGTAACTACGAGCAGTACTTC.

The rearrangement uses TRBV20-1 and TRBJ1-1, with TRBD1 as a possible D gene (5 bases). The germline V gene has CDR1 DFQATT and CDR2 SNEGSKA (reference sequence). V was clipped by 5 bases and J by 3 bases, with 10 bases between them. There are 12 residues in the CDR3. The CDR3 bases are TGCAGTGCTGTCCGGGGGTACACTGAAGCTTTCTTT. It encodes CSAVRGYTEAFF.

This clonotype occurred a few times. CDR3 residues: CASSMGGTQETQYF. Written as DNA, the CDR3 is TGTGCCAGCAGTATGGGGGGTACCCAAGAGACCCAGTACTTC. J is TRBJ2-5 and V is TRBV27; the D gene is possibly TRBD2 (6 bases). Germline lookup yields CDR1 MNHEY and CDR2 SMNVEV (reference sequence). This CDR3 is 14 amino acids long. Trimming removed 5 bases at V and 1 base at J, with 11 bases between.

This clonotype was seen repeatedly, ten times or more. This chain links TRBV6-1 with TRBJ2-5; maybe TRBD2 (6 bases). The CDR3 has 14 residues. Trimming shortened V by 5 bases and J by 5 bases, and 15 bases separated the two germline ends. Germline CDR1 is MNHNS and CDR2 is SASEGT. Written as DNA, the CDR3 is TGTGCCAGCAGTACCCGGTGGCTAGCGGAGACCCAGTACTTC. It specifies CASSTRWLAETQYF.

This clonotype was observed at least ten times. The V gene is TRBV24-1, the J gene TRBJ2-1, with 13 bases aligning to TRBD2. Losses at the gene ends were 5 bases for V and 8 bases for J; bases not matched to a gene: 5. This CDR3 comprises 15 residues. Germline V lookup: CDR1 KGHDR, CDR2 SFDVKD. CDR3 nucleotides: TGTGCCACCAGTGCAACGGGACTAGCGGGATATGAGCAGTTCTTC. It translates to CATSATGLAGYEQFF.